The 19 T cell receptor beta chains listed next were all sequenced from one sample in a study of blood T cells in healthy people across ages. A second roughly 6 to 11 cycle PCR used barcoded and J-beta primers. TCRdb analysed the 5' RACE reads with MiXCR anew, one entry per CDR3 protein. The profile shows about 970,000 distinct CDR3 sequences, roughly 51% of them singletons. Sequencing used blood. All receptors derive from a woman in her sixties in good health.

This clonotype was seen a few times. J is TRBJ2-1 and V is TRBV6-2 or TRBV6-3; TRBD2 aligns across 10 bases. Germline V lookup: CDR1 MNHEY, CDR2 SVGEGT. The CDR3 has 15 amino acids. The V and J ends lost 6 bases and 6 bases, in that order; junction bases with no gene match: 8. As DNA, the CDR3 is TGTGCCAGCAGCGACCCTAGCGGGAGAATCAATGAGCAGTTCTTC. It specifies CASSDPSGRINEQFF.

This clonotype was counted between two and nine times. The V call is TRBV9, the J call TRBJ2-5; D is uncertain. CDR1 and CDR2 from the germline V gene are SGDLS and YYNGEE. The germline V and J ends were trimmed by 6 bases and 11 bases, with 20 bases remaining between them. This CDR3 is 13 amino acids long. The DNA of the CDR3 is TGTGCCAGCAATCCCGCCGGGCTTGGTGAGCAGTACTTC. Its protein is CASNPAGLGEQYF. The entire variable domain, with the rest obtained from reference TRBV9 and TRBJ2-5, is as follows: DSGVTQTPKHLITATGQRVTLRCSPRSGDLSVYWYQQSLDQGLQFLIQYYNGEERAKGNILERFSAQQFPDLHSELNLSSLELGDSALYFCASNPAGLGEQYFGPGTRLLVL.

This clonotype showed up just once. The chain combines TRBV24-1 with TRBJ2-5, with D maybe TRBD2 (6 bases). This CDR3 region has 15 residues. Trimming shortened V by 1 base and J by 1 base, and 9 bases separated the two germline ends. Germline lookup yields CDR1 KGHDR and CDR2 SFDVKD. This CDR3 is CATSDFISGQETQYF. CDR3 bases: TGTGCCACCAGTGATTTTATTAGCGGCCAAGAGACCCAGTACTTC.

The chain employs TRBV28 and TRBJ2-7; possible D gene TRBD1, 5 bases. The CDR3 loop spans 13 amino acids. CDR1 is MDHEN, CDR2 SYDVKM, per germline. Trimming removed 8 bases from V and 4 bases from J, with 15 bases in between. The DNA of the CDR3 is TGTGCCAGCGGCCAGGGAACACCTTACGAGCAGTACTTC. Residues: CASGQGTPYEQYF.

The sample holds a few counts of this clonotype. Since a much larger clone is just one base distant, this may be a read error. V is TRBV4-3 and J is TRBJ2-5, with TRBD2 identical over 9 bases. The CDR3 length is 16 residues. V dropped 0 bases and J dropped 4; count of bases not matched to a gene: 6. Germline V CDR1 and CDR2: LGHNA, YSLEER. The CDR3: CASSQDGGAGGETQYF. The CDR3 region has the DNA TGCGCCAGCAGCCAAGACGGGGGAGCGGGGGGAGAGACCCAGTACTTC.

The chain employs TRBV20-1 and TRBJ2-7, with 13 bases identical to TRBD2. Germline CDR1 is DFQATT and CDR2 is SNEGSKA (reference sequence). The junction had 8 bases not matched to a gene; V was cut back by 3 bases and J by 3 bases. The length of the CDR3 is 16 residues. The CDR3 region has the DNA TGCAGTGCTAGTTCCGGGACTAGCGGGACTTTCTACGAGCAGTACTTC. It codes for CSASSGTSGTFYEQYF.

This chain links TRBV19 with TRBJ2-3; 8 bases agree with TRBD1. Germline assignment: CDR1 LNHDA and CDR2 SQIVND (reference sequence). After removal of 1 base from V and 3 bases from J, the junction contained 6 bases not matched to a gene. The CDR3 is 16 amino acids. DNA of the CDR3: TGTGCCAGTAGTATAGGAAACGACAGGGGTACAGATACGCAGTATTTT. It yields the protein CASSIGNDRGTDTQYF.

The chain is built from TRBV3-1 and TRBJ2-5; D is uncertain. The J call may be wrong; the DNA end is better matched by TRBJ2-7. This CDR3 spans 14 amino acids. Looked up from germline, CDR1 is LGHDT and CDR2 is YNNKEL (reference sequence). In DNA form, the CDR3 reads TGTGCCAGCTGCATCGGTAGGGTCGGCTACGAGCAGTACTTC. Its translation is CASCIGRVGYEQYF.

The chain links TRBV29-1 to TRBJ2-2; 12 bases agree with TRBD2. Germline CDR1 is SQVTM and CDR2 is ANQGSEA. The CDR3 consists of 15 residues. Trimming cost V 6 bases and J 5 bases; bases outside gene matches: 7. CDR3 nucleotide sequence: TGCAGCGTCCTACTAGCGGGAGGTCGGACCGGGGAGCTGTTTTTT. Translation gives CSVLLAGGRTGELFF.

The CDR3 DNA is TGTGCCAGCTCCCTGATGACAGGGCCACAAGAGACCCAGTACTTC. It specifies CASSLMTGPQETQYF. The chain employs TRBV18 and TRBJ2-5, with TRBD1 identical over 7 bases. This CDR3 is built from 15 residues. With V trimmed by 6 bases and J by 2 bases, 9 bases remained unmatched. The germline gives CDR1 KGHSH, CDR2 LQKENI.

The V call is TRBV7-2, the J call TRBJ2-5, with 7 positions matching TRBD2. The J call is uncertain, as TRBJ2-1 better fits the DNA end. The germline gives CDR1 SGHTA, CDR2 FQGNSA. The CDR3 sequence is 13 residues long. DNA of the CDR3: TGTGCCAGCAGCCCCCGCCGGGGGGAGACCCAGTTCTTC. This translates into CASSPRRGETQFF.

The chain combines TRBV11-2 with TRBJ2-4; 8 positions match TRBD1. Germline V gene sequence: CDR1 SGHAT, CDR2 FQNNGV. The CDR3 spans 16 residues. J gave up 7 bases and V 1 base, and 9 bases lay outside the gene matches. For the CDR3, the DNA is TGTGCCAGCAGCTTAGGCCCGGACAGGGCCGGGAACATTCAGTACTTC. It codes for CASSLGPDRAGNIQYF.

This chain joins TRBV5-1 and TRBJ2-5, with TRBD2 matching over 7 bases. Germline loops: CDR1 SGHRS, CDR2 YFSETQ. The CDR3 loop spans 17 amino acids. V lost 0 bases, J lost 2 bases, and 10 bases stayed unmatched. The CDR3 is CASSLGLAEGFQETQYF. CDR3 sequence (DNA): TGCGCCAGCAGCTTGGGCCTAGCGGAGGGATTTCAAGAGACCCAGTACTTC.

This clonotype was observed a single time. The chain links TRBV12-3 or TRBV12-4 to TRBJ1-1; the D gene is possibly TRBD1 (6 bases). This CDR3 is 13 amino acids long. The CDR3 spells CAIRGGGVGEAFF. The DNA for the CDR3 is TGTGCAATCAGAGGCGGGGGCGTTGGTGAAGCTTTCTTT.

A note on this clonotype: The junction departs from the called germline gene at one end, perhaps through a read error. The rearrangement uses TRBV10-3 and TRBJ2-4; 9 bases agree with TRBD2. The closer fit of TRBJ2-7 to the DNA end suggests the J call may be wrong. CDR1 is ENHRY and CDR2 is SYGVKD in the germline V gene. This CDR3 has 16 residues. The CDR3 spells CAIRTSSGGDSHEQYF. The DNA for the CDR3 is TGTGCCATCAGAACCAGTAGCGGGGGCGACTCCCACGAGCAGTACTTC.

The CDR3 DNA reads as TGCAGTGCCCCCGACGCTGGGAGCTCCTACGAGCAGTACTTC. Translated: CSAPDAGSSYEQYF. The V call is TRBV20-1, the J call TRBJ2-7, with D maybe TRBD2 (5 bases). The V end was cut by 6 bases, the J end by 0 bases, with 15 bases between. Germline V gene lookup returns CDR1 DFQATT and CDR2 SNEGSKA (reference sequence). The CDR3 runs to 14 residues.

The rearrangement links TRBV20-1 to TRBJ1-1; D unresolved. CDR3 length: 14 residues. From germline, CDR1 is DFQATT and CDR2 SNEGSKA (reference sequence). The V end lost 0 bases, the J end lost 2 bases, and 10 bases lay between the germline ends. CDR3 coding DNA: TGCAGTGCTAGAGATCTGTTCAGAAACACTGAAGCTTTCTTT. This encodes CSARDLFRNTEAFF.

The V call is TRBV2, the J call TRBJ1-1; D unclear. The CDR3 sequence is 13 residues long. Germline loops: CDR1 SNHLY, CDR2 FYNNEI. Trimming took 4 bases from V and 4 from J, leaving 10 bases between them. Here the CDR3 DNA reads TGTGCCAGCAGTGGGTCAGAGAGCACTGAAGCTTTCTTT. It codes for CASSGSESTEAFF.

This clonotype has at least ten counts. The chain carries TRBV6-5 and TRBJ2-1; possibly TRBD1 for D (6 bases). Looked up from germline, CDR1 is MNHEY and CDR2 is SVGAGI. Trimming pared 4 bases from V and 5 bases from J, leaving 12 bases between. This CDR3 is 14 amino acids long. In DNA form, the CDR3 reads TGTGCCAGCAGTTGGGACAATGGCCACAATGAGCAGTTCTTC. This sequence encodes CASSWDNGHNEQFF.